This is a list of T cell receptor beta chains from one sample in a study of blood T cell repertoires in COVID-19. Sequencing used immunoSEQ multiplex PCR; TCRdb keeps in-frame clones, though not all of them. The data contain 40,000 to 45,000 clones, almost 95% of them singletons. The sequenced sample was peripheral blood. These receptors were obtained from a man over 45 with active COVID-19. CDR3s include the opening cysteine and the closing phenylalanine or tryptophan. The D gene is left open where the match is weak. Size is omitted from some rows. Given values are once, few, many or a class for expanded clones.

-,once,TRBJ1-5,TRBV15,TGTGCCACCAGCGAAGAGAGGTCCAGCAATCAGCCCCAGCATTTT,CATSEERSSNQPQHF
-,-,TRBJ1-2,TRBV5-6,TGTGCCAGCAGCTTCATCGGGGGTGGAAACTATGGCTACACCTTC,CASSFIGGGNYGYTF
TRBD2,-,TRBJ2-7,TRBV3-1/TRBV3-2,TGTGCCAGCAGCCGCGGACTAGCGGGAAACGAGCAGTACTTC,CASSRGLAGNEQYF
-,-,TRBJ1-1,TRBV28,TGTGCCAGCAGGTGGAGGGGAGTTAACACTGAAGCTTTCTTT,CASRWRGVNTEAFF
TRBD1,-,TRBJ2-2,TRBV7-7,TGTGCTAGCAGCAAAGGACAGGGAGGAAGGAGTACCGGGGAGCTGTTTTTT,CASSKGQGGRSTGELFF
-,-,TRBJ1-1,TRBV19,TGTGCCAGTAGTATAGGTAGGGGAACTGAAGCTTTCTTT,CASSIGRGTEAFF
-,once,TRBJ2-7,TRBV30,TGTGCCTGGATGGGGGGGGCCTTCTCGGAGCAGTACTTC,CAWMGGAFSEQYF
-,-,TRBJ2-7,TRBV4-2,TGTGCCAGCAGCCAAGCTCTGGCCCCTCCCTCCTACGAGCAGTACTTC,CASSQALAPPSYEQYF
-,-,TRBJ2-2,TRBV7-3,TGTGCCAGCAGCTTAAAACCCGCGGACACCGGGGAGCTGTTTTTT,CASSLKPADTGELFF
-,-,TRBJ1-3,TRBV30,TGTGCCTGGAGTGTACACCTACCTCCACGGACCAAGGAGGACACCATATATTTT,CAWSVHLPPRTKEDTIYF
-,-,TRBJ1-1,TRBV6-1,TGTGCCAGCAGTGAGAGAGGTGAGGGTCGGACTGAAGCTTTCTTT,CASSERGEGRTEAFF
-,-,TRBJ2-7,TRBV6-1,TGTGCCAGCAGTGTCGTGCAGGGAAGACTTCGGGTACGCGAGCAGTACTTC,CASSVVQGRLRVREQYF
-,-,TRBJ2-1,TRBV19,TGTGCCAGTAGTCGTCGGGAGTTTGAGCAGTTCTTC,CASSRREFEQFF
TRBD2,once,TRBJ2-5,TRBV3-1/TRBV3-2,TGTGCCAGCAGCCAAGAGGCGACTAGCCAGACCCAGTACTTC,CASSQEATSQTQYF
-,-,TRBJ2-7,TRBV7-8,TGTGCCAGCAGTTTAGTGGCGGTGGACACCGGGGGTGAGCAGTACTTC,CASSLVAVDTGGEQYF
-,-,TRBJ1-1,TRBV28,TGTGCCAGCAGCCAGGGATATAACACTGAAGCTTTCTTT,CASSQGYNTEAFF
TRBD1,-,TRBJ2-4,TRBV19,TGTGCCAGCCAGGGGACAGGGGAAAACATTCAGTACTTC,CASQGTGENIQYF
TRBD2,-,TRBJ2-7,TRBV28,TGTGCCAGCAGTTTATGGACTAGCGGATCCTACGAGCAGTACTTC,CASSLWTSGSYEQYF
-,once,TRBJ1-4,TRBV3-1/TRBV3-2,TGTGCCAGCAGCCAAGCCGACTTGGGTAATGAAAAACTGTTTTTT,CASSQADLGNEKLFF
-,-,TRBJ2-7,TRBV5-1,TGCGCCAGCAGCTTTCTCGCAGGGCGGCCATCCTACGAGCAGTACTTC,CASSFLAGRPSYEQYF
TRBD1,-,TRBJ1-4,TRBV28,TGTGCCAGCAGTCCCAAGGGTGGGACAGGGGTAAAACTGTTTTTT,CASSPKGGTGVKLFF
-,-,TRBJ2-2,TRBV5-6,TGTGCCAGCAGCTTGGTTAGCGGCACCGGGGAGCTGTTTTTT,CASSLVSGTGELFF
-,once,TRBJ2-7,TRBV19,TGTGCCAGTAACTCGGGAACGAAGGGCGAGCAGTACTTC,CASNSGTKGEQYF